These 8 T cell receptor beta chains originate from one sample sequenced in a study of lymphopenia after photon versus proton radiotherapy. Profiled with immunoSEQ multiplex PCR; TCRdb holds only in-frame clones, not every one. Counted here are 77,000 or so clones, 83% occurring once; the ten biggest clones make up 1.3% to 1.5%. Here the sequenced sample was peripheral blood, taken from a patient treated with proton-based radiotherapy. These receptors were collected from a man aged 55 to 69 with pancreatic cancer.

The table lists this clone with a count of one. The chain combines TRBV5-1 with TRBJ2-7, with 11 bases matching TRBD2. After removal of 3 bases from V and 2 bases from J, the junction contained 7 bases not matched to a gene. Germline lookup yields CDR1 SGHRS and CDR2 YFSETQ. This CDR3 is built from 16 residues. This chain's CDR3 is CASSSVAGGPPYEQYF. The CDR3, as DNA: TGCGCCAGCAGCTCAGTAGCGGGAGGGCCCCCCTACGAGCAGTACTTC.

V and J are TRBV30 and TRBJ1-1; no reliable D call. V gave up 3 bases and J gave up 1 base, with 12 bases separating them. This CDR3 contains 14 residues. The germline V gene has CDR1 GTSNPN and CDR2 SVGIG (reference sequence). CDR3 protein: CAWRLLDRNTEAFF. CDR3 coding DNA: TGTGCCTGGAGGCTCTTGGACCGGAACACTGAAGCTTTCTTT.

The CDR3 nucleotides read TGTGCCAGCAGTGACCAATTATTAAGGACGGACACTGAAGCTTTCTTT. Encoded protein: CASSDQLLRTDTEAFF. The rearrangement joins TRBV6-4 to TRBJ1-1, with D unresolved. Trimming pared 2 bases from V and 3 bases from J, leaving 16 bases between. The CDR3 contains 16 residues. The germline V gene encodes CDR1 MRHNA and CDR2 SNTAGT.

The genes are TRBV28 and TRBJ1-1; D ambiguous. V was pared by 6 bases and J by 5 bases, with 10 bases between. Germline CDR1 reads MDHEN; CDR2 reads SYDVKM. The CDR3 runs 12 residues. CDR3 DNA sequence: TGTGCCAGCAGCTCGGGAGTTACTGAAGCTTTCTTT. It encodes CASSSGVTEAFF.

This clone was observed a few times. The rearrangement links TRBV28 to TRBJ1-4; D is uncertain. V was cut by 2 bases and J by 7 bases, with 14 bases left in between. The CDR3 spans 15 residues. Germline V gene sequence: CDR1 MDHEN, CDR2 SYDVKM. CDR3 sequence: CASSLLSGTREKLFF. The DNA of the CDR3 is TGTGCCAGCAGTTTACTCTCCGGTACCCGTGAAAAACTGTTTTTT. Combining the CDR3 with reference TRBV28 and TRBJ1-4 gives the whole variable domain DVKVTQSSRYLVKRTGEKVFLECVQDMDHENMFWYRQDPGLGLRLIYFSYDVKMKEKGDIPEGYSVSREKKERFSLILESASTNQTSMYLCASSLLSGTREKLFFGSGTQLSVL.

This clone was detected only a few times. This sequence joins TRBV6-5 and TRBJ2-2, with TRBD2 matching 7 bases. The V gene end was trimmed by 8 bases and the J gene end by 0 bases; junction bases not matched to a gene: 6. Germline V gene data show CDR1 as MNHEY and CDR2 as SVGAGI. The CDR3 sequence is 15 residues long. The CDR3 nucleotides read TGTGCCAGCCACCGAGCGGGAACGAACACCGGGGAGCTGTTTTTT. Encoded protein: CASHRAGTNTGELFF.

The V and J genes are TRBV30 and TRBJ1-4; D might be TRBD1 (5 bases). Germline V lookup: CDR1 GTSNPN, CDR2 SVGIG (reference sequence). The CDR3 covers 13 residues. V gave up 2 bases and J gave up 3 bases, with 7 bases separating them. CDR3 loop: CAWSTGANEKLFF. CDR3 sequence (DNA): TGTGCCTGGAGTACGGGGGCTAATGAAAAACTGTTTTTT.

This chain uses TRBV28 with TRBJ2-7, with 11 nucleotides matching TRBD2. The CDR3 contains 15 residues. J lost 6 bases, V lost 6 bases, and 10 bases had no gene match. Germline-derived CDR1 and CDR2 are MDHEN and SYDVKM. CDR3 bases: TGTGCCAGCAGACCTAGCGGGGGGTCCGGGGGCGAGCAGTACTTC. Translation: CASRPSGGSGGEQYF.